This T cell receptor beta chain was found in a study of monozygotic twins with inflammatory bowel disease. The germline V gene has CDR1 MNHNS and CDR2 SASEGT. The CDR3 runs 15 residues. TCRdb reanalyzed the 5' RACE reads and collapses them to one entry per CDR3 protein, without DNA. The table for this sample gives under 130,000 distinct CDR3 sequences. The chain uses TRBV6-1 and TRBJ1-2; the TCRdb call, TRBD1, lacks DNA for checking. Source material: blood. This clonotype originated in a human donor with ulcerative colitis or Crohn's disease, or a healthy co-twin of an affected twin (not recorded which). CDR3: CASTNPDRGWSGYTF.